A selection of T cell receptor beta chains follows, all from one sample in a study of blood T cell repertoires in COVID-19. Data came from immunoSEQ multiplex PCR; TCRdb stores just in-frame clones and leaves some out. The repertoire holds under 300,000 clones, with more than 65% as singletons. What was sequenced was peripheral blood. Receptors were obtained from a woman between 40 and 50 years old with active or convalescent COVID-19. Each CDR3 is given with its conserved first and last residue. The D gene is left open where the match is weak. A clone size is listed for some rows: how often the clone was seen (once, few, many), or a class if it is expanded.

cdr3_length,j_call,clone_size,v_call,d_call,cdr3_aa,cdr3_nt
11,TRBJ2-1,-,TRBV30,-,CAWSVLGEQFF,TGTGCCTGGAGTGTACTCGGTGAGCAGTTCTTC
17,TRBJ2-2,few,TRBV4-2,TRBD2,CASSPEIGGGNTGELFF,TGTGCCAGCAGCCCGGAGATCGGGGGGGGGAACACCGGGGAGCTGTTTTTT
16,TRBJ2-3,-,TRBV28,TRBD1,CASSGSGTGEGDTQYF,TGTGCCAGCAGTGGATCCGGGACAGGGGAGGGAGATACGCAGTATTTT
19,TRBJ1-4,-,TRBV28,-,CASSPPLGGGSPSDEKLFF,TGTGCCAGCAGTCCGCCTCTTGGTGGTGGTTCTCCCTCGGATGAAAAACTGTTTTTT
14,TRBJ1-4,few,TRBV20-1,TRBD1,CSASSTGDVEKLFF,TGCAGTGCTAGTTCTACAGGGGACGTGGAAAAACTGTTTTTT
13,TRBJ1-2,few,TRBV14,-,CASSLTGPGGYTF,TGTGCCAGCAGTCTTACAGGGCCAGGTGGCTACACCTTC
13,TRBJ1-3,-,TRBV28,-,CASSLAGGNTIYF,TGTGCCAGCAGTTTAGCCGGGGGAAACACCATATATTTT
15,TRBJ1-2,-,TRBV4-1,TRBD1,CASSQVTGAGGGYTF,TGCGCCAGCAGCCAAGTAACAGGGGCAGGGGGTGGCTACACCTTC
12,TRBJ1-2,-,TRBV11-2,TRBD1,CASSLGQGVYTF,TGTGCCAGCAGCTTAGGGCAGGGGGTCTACACCTTC
19,TRBJ2-2,-,TRBV3-1/TRBV3-2,TRBD2,CASSQVLLAGGPGTGELFF,TGTGCCAGCAGCCAAGTGCTCCTAGCGGGGGGGCCGGGGACCGGGGAGCTGTTTTTT
16,TRBJ2-3,-,TRBV27,TRBD2,CASSPPRGGPTDTQYF,TGTGCCAGCAGTCCTCCTCGCGGGGGACCCACAGATACGCAGTATTTT
15,TRBJ1-2,once,TRBV7-2,-,CASSLSSGQIHGYTF,TGTGCCAGCAGCTTATCGTCCGGACAGATTCATGGCTACACCTTC
16,TRBJ1-3,-,TRBV7-6,TRBD1,CASSLDRASSGNTIYF,TGTGCCAGCAGCCTGGACAGGGCGAGCTCTGGAAACACCATATATTTT
15,TRBJ2-5,few,TRBV6-1,TRBD2,CASSEEAGGQETQYF,TGTGCCAGCAGTGAAGAAGCGGGGGGGCAAGAGACCCAGTACTTC
14,TRBJ2-1,once,TRBV27,TRBD2,CASSWAGGPYEQFF,TGTGCCAGCAGTTGGGCGGGGGGGCCTTATGAGCAGTTCTTC
14,TRBJ2-7,few,TRBV11-2,-,CASSLAGPLYEQYF,TGTGCCAGCAGCTTAGCAGGGCCTCTCTACGAGCAGTACTTC
14,TRBJ2-1,once,TRBV6-4,TRBD2,CASSDSSGGNEQFF,TGTGCCAGCAGTGACTCTAGCGGGGGGAATGAGCAGTTCTTC
16,TRBJ2-3,-,TRBV6-4,-,CASSFSAGLAPDTQYF,TGTGCCAGCAGTTTTTCCGCGGGGCTGGCCCCAGATACGCAGTATTTT
14,TRBJ1-5,-,TRBV9,-,CASSVSGVAQPQHF,TGTGCCAGCAGCGTATCAGGGGTGGCTCAGCCCCAGCATTTT
14,TRBJ2-7,-,TRBV28,TRBD1,CASRGQVGLYEQYF,TGTGCCAGCAGGGGACAGGTCGGACTTTACGAGCAGTACTTC
13,TRBJ2-1,-,TRBV3-1/TRBV3-2,TRBD1,CASSGQGSNEQFF,TGTGCCAGCAGCGGACAGGGGAGCAATGAGCAGTTCTTC
12,TRBJ1-2,-,TRBV11-3,-,CASSLGGIGYTF,TGTGCCAGCAGCTTAGGAGGGATTGGCTACACCTTC
14,TRBJ2-4,-,TRBV28,-,CASNLVRTKNIQYF,TGTGCCAGCAACCTGGTCAGGACCAAAAACATTCAGTACTTC
13,TRBJ1-2,-,TRBV7-9,-,CASSLASGDGYTF,TGTGCCAGCAGCTTAGCATCGGGGGATGGCTACACCTTC
12,TRBJ1-5,-,TRBV30,TRBD1,CAWGQGYQPQHF,TGTGCCTGGGGACAGGGGTATCAGCCCCAGCATTTT
13,TRBJ1-2,-,TRBV5-6,TRBD1,CASSLGDRGGYTF,TGTGCCAGCAGCCTAGGGGACAGGGGTGGCTACACCTTC
14,TRBJ1-2,few,TRBV5-1,-,CASSPSGTSGGYTF,TGCGCCAGCAGCCCTTCTGGCACGAGCGGTGGCTACACCTTC
14,TRBJ2-5,-,TRBV28,-,CASSLRLVQETQYF,TGTGCCAGCAGTTTAAGACTAGTCCAAGAGACCCAGTACTTC
11,TRBJ2-1,-,TRBV30,-,CAWRTYDEQFF,TGTGCCTGGAGGACTTACGATGAGCAGTTCTTC
13,TRBJ2-3,-,TRBV12-3/TRBV12-4,-,CASRQGGTDTQYF,TGTGCCAGCAGGCAGGGAGGAACAGATACGCAGTATTTT
10,TRBJ2-5,-,TRBV20-1,-,CSAGLPAQYF,TGCAGTGCGGGACTCCCGGCCCAGTACTTC
15,TRBJ2-2,-,TRBV3-1/TRBV3-2,-,CASRKGETNTGELFF,TGTGCCAGCAGGAAGGGGGAAACGAACACCGGGGAGCTGTTTTTT
15,TRBJ1-6,-,TRBV3-1/TRBV3-2,TRBD1,CASRPWQGVDSPLHF,TGTGCCAGCAGACCCTGGCAGGGGGTTGATTCACCCCTCCACTTT
15,TRBJ2-3,-,TRBV5-1,TRBD2,CASSPTSGVSYTQYF,TGCGCCAGCAGCCCGACTAGCGGGGTATCATATACGCAGTATTTT
17,TRBJ1-4,-,TRBV15,-,CATSKLRTDSTNEKLFF,TGTGCCACCAGCAAGCTCAGGACAGACTCAACTAATGAAAAACTGTTTTTT
15,TRBJ2-2,-,TRBV19,TRBD1,CASSRTGANTGELFF,TGTGCCAGTAGTAGGACAGGGGCTAACACCGGGGAGCTGTTTTTT
15,TRBJ1-2,-,TRBV3-1/TRBV3-2,TRBD1,CASSQDRGRGPGYTF,TGTGCCAGCAGCCAAGACAGGGGGCGCGGCCCTGGCTACACCTTC
14,TRBJ2-3,-,TRBV5-1,-,CASSLGGVMDTQYF,TGCGCCAGCAGCTTGGGCGGGGTCATGGATACGCAGTATTTT
15,TRBJ1-4,-,TRBV6-2/TRBV6-3,-,CASSYGGQSNEKLFF,TGTGCCAGCAGTTACGGTGGGCAGAGTAATGAAAAACTGTTTTTT